This TCR beta chain was identified in a study of shared clonotypes between healthy human individuals. Repertoires were generated with immunoSEQ multiplex PCR, while TCRdb's copy carries only in-frame clones and drops some. The data contain some 2,000,000 clones, 95% of them singletons. This CDR3 comprises 16 residues. V gave up 3 bases and J gave up 1 base; unmatched junction bases: 6. Germline-derived CDR1 and CDR2 are KGHSH and LQKENI. The rearrangement uses TRBV18 and TRBJ2-1, with 7 bases aligning to TRBD2. The sequence was collected from a man younger than 35 in good health. The sample taken for sequencing was naive CD4+ T cells sorted from blood. Subset in this sample: CD45RA+ positively selected. The CDR3 sequence: CASSPGVAGSYNEQFF. CDR3 bases: TGTGCCAGCTCACCCGGGGTAGCGGGTTCCTACAATGAGCAGTTCTTC. Looking up the rest from reference TRBV18 and TRBJ2-1 gives the full variable domain: NAGVMQNPRHLVRRRGQEARLRCSPMKGHSHVYWYRQLPEEGLKFMVYLQKENIIDESGMPKERFSAEFPKEGPSILRIQQVVRGDSAAYFCASSPGVAGSYNEQFFGPGTRLTVL.